The rows below give T cell receptor beta chains drawn from one sample of a study of CD8 T cells in Susac syndrome. TCRdb re-called the immunoSEQ multiplex PCR reads through MiXCR, storing one row per CDR3 protein. Here the sample spans about 130,000 distinct CDR3 sequences, 90% to 95% being singletons. Sequencing input: CD4+ T cells from PBMCs. The receptors were gathered from a human donor in good health. Each CDR3 is given with its conserved first and last residue. The D gene is left open where the match is weak. The size entry is marked missing in some rows and otherwise reads once, few, many or a size class.

v_call,j_call,d_call,clone_size,cdr3_aa,cdr3_nt
TRBV2,TRBJ1-2,.,.,CASSVGPGANYGYTF,TGTGCCAGCAGTGTAGGGCCGGGAGCTAACTATGGCTACACCTTC
TRBV25-1,TRBJ2-3,TRBD2,.,CATGGATNTDTQYF,TGTGCTACCGGGGGGGCGACCAACACAGATACGCAGTATTTT
TRBV7-7,TRBJ2-1,.,.,CASSAGVSYNEQFF,TGTGCTAGCAGCGCAGGGGTATCCTACAATGAGCAGTTCTTC
TRBV9,TRBJ2-7,.,.,CASSRTGIDHEQYF,TGTGCCAGCAGCCGAACAGGGATCGACCACGAGCAGTACTTC
TRBV2,TRBJ1-2,.,.,CASSELGNQYGYTF,TGTGCCAGCAGTGAATTAGGGAACCAATATGGCTACACCTTC
TRBV6-2/TRBV6-3,TRBJ2-4,TRBD2,.,CASSSPRAAGGRVNIQYF,TGTGCCAGCAGTTCTCCCCGTGCTGCGGGAGGGCGGGTGAACATTCAGTACTTC
TRBV20-1,TRBJ2-1,TRBD2,.,CSASGTSGYDEQFF,TGCAGTGCTTCCGGGACTAGCGGCTACGATGAGCAGTTCTTC
TRBV7-2,TRBJ2-7,.,.,CASSLATTGFYEQYF,TGTGCCAGCAGCTTAGCGACTACAGGGTTCTACGAGCAGTACTTC
TRBV29-1,TRBJ1-2,.,.,CSVGEGPYGYTF,TGCAGCGTTGGTGAGGGGCCCTATGGCTACACCTTC
TRBV7-9,TRBJ2-5,.,.,CASSHGESGKETQYF,TGTGCCAGCAGCCACGGGGAGTCGGGAAAAGAGACCCAGTACTTC
TRBV7-9,TRBJ2-7,.,.,CASSLSTYEQYF,TGTGCCAGCAGCTTAAGCACCTACGAGCAGTACTTC
TRBV3-1,TRBJ2-7,.,few,CASSQVGGWEQYF,TGTGCCAGCAGCCAAGTAGGTGGATGGGAGCAGTACTTC
TRBV18,TRBJ2-5,TRBD1,.,CASSPAPGTGSQETQYF,TGTGCCAGCTCACCTGCGCCCGGGACAGGGAGTCAAGAGACCCAGTACTTC
TRBV30,TRBJ2-7,.,.,CAWRANYEQYF,TGTGCCTGGAGGGCTAATTACGAGCAGTACTTC
TRBV5-1,TRBJ2-7,TRBD2,.,CASSSSPGLAGVRAYEQYF,TGCGCCAGCAGCTCGTCCCCGGGACTAGCGGGAGTTCGGGCCTACGAGCAGTACTTC
TRBV28,TRBJ1-5,.,.,CASGLTGQPQHF,TGTGCCAGCGGGTTAACGGGTCAGCCCCAGCATTTT
TRBV19,TRBJ2-2,TRBD1,.,CASSITGGAYGELFF,TGTGCCAGTAGTATTACAGGGGGCGCTTACGGGGAGCTGTTTTTT
TRBV7-9,TRBJ2-3,TRBD2,.,CASSTGGGTDTQYF,TGTGCCAGCAGTACGGGGGGTGGCACAGATACGCAGTATTTT
TRBV5-1,TRBJ2-7,.,once,CATRGDLPYEQYF,TGCGCCACCCGAGGGGACTTGCCCTACGAGCAGTACTTC
TRBV12-3/TRBV12-4,TRBJ2-7,.,.,CASRQDTYEQYF,TGTGCCAGCAGACAGGATACCTACGAGCAGTACTTC
TRBV12-3/TRBV12-4,TRBJ2-4,TRBD1,.,CASSLLGTGVTKNIQYF,TGTGCCAGCAGTCTCCTGGGCACAGGGGTTACCAAAAACATTCAGTACTTC
TRBV7-9,TRBJ2-5,TRBD2,once,CASRNLAGGQETQYF,TGTGCCAGCAGAAATCTAGCGGGAGGACAAGAGACCCAGTACTTC
TRBV3-1,TRBJ2-2,.,.,CASSHGPVGELFF,TGTGCCAGCAGCCACGGACCTGTCGGGGAGCTGTTTTTT
TRBV5-4,TRBJ2-7,TRBD2,.,CASSTMTSGYEQYF,TGTGCCAGCAGCACAATGACTAGCGGCTACGAGCAGTACTTC
TRBV6-2/TRBV6-3,TRBJ2-1,.,.,CASSSTGNSYNEQFF,TGTGCCAGCAGCTCCACAGGGAACTCCTACAATGAGCAGTTCTTC
TRBV24-1,TRBJ2-6,.,.,CATGEAGANVLTF,TGTGCCACAGGGGAGGCTGGGGCCAACGTCCTGACTTTC
TRBV3-1,TRBJ2-1,TRBD2,.,CASSQAGLAGVF,TGTGCCAGCAGCCAGGCCGGACTAGCAGGGGTCTTC
TRBV29-1,TRBJ1-1,.,.,CSVELNTEAFF,TGCAGCGTTGAATTGAACACTGAAGCTTTCTTT
TRBV27,TRBJ1-2,.,.,CASSSRGLYGYTF,TGTGCCAGCAGCTCTAGGGGGTTGTACGGCTACACCTTC
TRBV29-1,TRBJ2-2,.,.,CSVETDVSPGELFF,TGCAGCGTTGAAACGGACGTCTCTCCCGGGGAGCTGTTTTTT
TRBV5-4,TRBJ2-5,.,.,CASSRDYPGETQYF,TGTGCCAGCAGCCGCGATTACCCCGGAGAGACCCAGTACTTC
TRBV5-6,TRBJ2-5,TRBD2,.,CASSFSSGQETQYF,TGTGCCAGCAGCTTTTCTAGCGGCCAAGAGACCCAGTACTTC
TRBV27,TRBJ1-2,.,once,CASSLTRGQDGYTF,TGTGCCAGCAGTCTGACCCGGGGGCAAGATGGCTACACCTTC
TRBV5-1,TRBJ1-1,.,once,CASSFLGSRLNTEAFF,TGCGCCAGCAGCTTTTTGGGATCCCGATTAAACACTGAAGCTTTCTTT
TRBV5-1,TRBJ2-7,.,.,CASSAQSGDYEQYF,TGCGCCAGCAGCGCCCAGTCGGGTGATTACGAGCAGTACTTC
TRBV5-1,TRBJ2-7,TRBD2,once,CASSPWAGVSYEQYF,TGCGCCAGCAGCCCCTGGGCGGGAGTCTCCTACGAGCAGTACTTC
TRBV12-3/TRBV12-4,TRBJ2-2,TRBD2,.,CASSRLAGAAGELFF,TGTGCCAGCAGCAGACTAGCGGGAGCTGCCGGGGAGCTGTTTTTT
TRBV3-1,TRBJ2-7,TRBD2,.,CASSQRGTSGNYEQYF,TGTGCCAGCAGCCAGAGGGGGACTAGCGGAAACTACGAGCAGTACTTC
TRBV7-9,TRBJ2-2,.,.,CASSLQGGRMPGELFF,TGTGCCAGCAGCTTACAGGGGGGCCGCATGCCCGGGGAGCTGTTTTTT
TRBV3-1,TRBJ2-5,.,.,CASSLPGLWQTQYF,TGTGCCAGCTCCCTCCCCGGACTATGGCAGACCCAGTACTTC
TRBV28,TRBJ2-7,.,.,CASSQGGEQYF,TGTGCCAGCAGCCAGGGGGGCGAGCAGTACTTC
TRBV6-1,TRBJ2-7,TRBD1,once,CASSEGMWTGSYEQYF,TGTGCCAGCAGTGAAGGAATGTGGACAGGGTCCTACGAGCAGTACTTC
TRBV6-5,TRBJ2-7,.,.,CASSSSFFSYEQYF,TGTGCCAGCAGTTCTAGCTTCTTCTCCTACGAGCAGTACTTC
TRBV27,TRBJ1-1,.,.,CASSFIQSTEAFF,TGTGCCAGCAGTTTCATACAGAGCACTGAAGCTTTCTTT
TRBV5-4,TRBJ2-3,.,.,CASTKSGPYSTDTQYF,TGTGCCAGCACCAAGAGCGGACCTTACAGCACAGATACGCAGTATTTT